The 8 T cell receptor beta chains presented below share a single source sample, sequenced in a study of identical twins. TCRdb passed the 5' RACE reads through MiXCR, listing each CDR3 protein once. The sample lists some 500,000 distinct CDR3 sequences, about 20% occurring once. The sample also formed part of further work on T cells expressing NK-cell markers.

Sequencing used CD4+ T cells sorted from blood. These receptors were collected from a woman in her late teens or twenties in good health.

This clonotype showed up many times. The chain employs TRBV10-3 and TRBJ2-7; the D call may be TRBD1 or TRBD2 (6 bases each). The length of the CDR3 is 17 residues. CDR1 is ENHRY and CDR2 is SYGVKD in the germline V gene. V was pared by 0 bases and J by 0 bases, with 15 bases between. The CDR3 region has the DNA TGTGCCATCAGTGAGTCGGGGGCGGGGAAGAGCTCCTACGAGCAGTACTTC. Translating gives CAISESGAGKSSYEQYF.

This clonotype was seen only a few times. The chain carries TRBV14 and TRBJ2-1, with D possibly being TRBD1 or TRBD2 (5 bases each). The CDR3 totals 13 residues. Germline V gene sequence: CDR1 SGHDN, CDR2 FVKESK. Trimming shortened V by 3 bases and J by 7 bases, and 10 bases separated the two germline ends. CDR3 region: CASSQGPLNEQFF. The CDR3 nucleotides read TGTGCCAGCAGCCAGGGACCGTTAAATGAGCAGTTCTTC.

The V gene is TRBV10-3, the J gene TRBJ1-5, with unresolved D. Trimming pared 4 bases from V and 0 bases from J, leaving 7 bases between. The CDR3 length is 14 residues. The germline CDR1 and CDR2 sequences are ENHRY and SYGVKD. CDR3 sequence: CAISAAISNQPQHF. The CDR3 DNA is TGTGCCATCAGTGCAGCTATTAGCAATCAGCCCCAGCATTTT.

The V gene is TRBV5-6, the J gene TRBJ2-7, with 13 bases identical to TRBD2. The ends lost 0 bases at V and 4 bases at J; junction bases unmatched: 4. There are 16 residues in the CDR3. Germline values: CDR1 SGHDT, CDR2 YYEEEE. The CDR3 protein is CASSLVGTSGIYEQYF. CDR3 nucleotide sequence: TGTGCCAGCAGCTTGGTTGGGACTAGCGGGATTTACGAGCAGTACTTC.

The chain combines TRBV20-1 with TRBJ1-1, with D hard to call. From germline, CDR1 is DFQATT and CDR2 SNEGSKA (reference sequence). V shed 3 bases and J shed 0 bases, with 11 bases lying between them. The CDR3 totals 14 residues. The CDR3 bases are TGCAGTGCTAGTAGGGCAGGAATGAACACTGAAGCTTTCTTT. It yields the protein CSASRAGMNTEAFF.

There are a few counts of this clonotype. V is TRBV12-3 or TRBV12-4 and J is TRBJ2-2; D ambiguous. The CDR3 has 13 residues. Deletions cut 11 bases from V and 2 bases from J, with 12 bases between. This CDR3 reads CAEAVHNTGELFF. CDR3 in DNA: TGTGCCGAAGCAGTGCACAACACCGGGGAGCTGTTTTTT.

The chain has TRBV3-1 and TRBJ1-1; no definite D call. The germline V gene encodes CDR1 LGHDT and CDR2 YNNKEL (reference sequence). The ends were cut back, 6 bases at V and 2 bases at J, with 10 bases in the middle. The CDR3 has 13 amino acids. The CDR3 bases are TGTGCCAGCAGGTGGACGGGTAACACTGAAGCTTTCTTT. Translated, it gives CASRWTGNTEAFF.

The DNA of the CDR3 is TGCAGCGTTGCCCAAATCGATGGGGAGACCCAGTACTTC. Translation: CSVAQIDGETQYF. The V and J genes are TRBV29-1 and TRBJ2-5; the D is unclear. Per germline, CDR1 SQVTM and CDR2 ANQGSEA. The CDR3 length is 13 residues. V shed 4 bases and J shed 5 bases, with 14 bases lying between them. Combining the CDR3 with reference TRBV29-1 and TRBJ2-5 gives the whole variable domain SAVISQKPSRDICQRGTSLTIQCQVDSQVTMMFWYRQQPGQSLTLIATANQGSEATYESGFVIDKFPISRPNLTFSTLTVSNMSPEDSSIYLCSVAQIDGETQYFGPGTRLLVL.